The T cell receptor beta chain described here comes from a study of blood T cells in healthy people across ages. General study results and limits: There were more naive CD4+ cells and higher diversity in long-lived donors than in aged donors. Strong correlation existed between TCR beta diversity and naive T cell percentage.

This clonotype has only a few counts. Antigen: not known. Germline V gives CDR1 DFQATT, CDR2 SNEGSKA (reference sequence). The CDR3 totals 12 residues. V dropped 6 bases and J dropped 8 bases, with 16 bases sitting between them. The use of a sample-barcoded 5' primer and a J-beta primer mix characterized a second PCR of roughly 6 to 11 cycles. With 12 random nucleotides, a template-switch adaptor tagged each individual cDNA molecule. TCRdb passed the 5' RACE reads through MiXCR, listing each CDR3 protein once. There are 1.6 million or so distinct CDR3 sequences in the sample; around 35% occur only once, and 11% lies in the top ten.

The J gene is TRBJ1-2, the V gene TRBV20-1, with D possibly being TRBD1 (6 bases). The sequence was obtained from a woman in her thirties in good health. The source material was blood. CDR3 coding DNA: TGCAGTGCCCTTACCCGGCAGGGGGGCTACACCTTC. Amino acids: CSALTRQGGYTF.